The 25 T cell receptor beta chains below come from one sample, sequenced in a study of Graves' ophthalmopathy and Graves' hyperthyroidism. Researchers took RNA transcripts and amplified TCR beta CDR3 regions from them. The first-round RT-PCR employed HTBI primers together with the Qiagen OneStep RT-PCR kit. A multiplex PCR was then performed as the second round. In TCRdb, the multiplex PCR reads were re-called with MiXCR into one record per CDR3 protein. The table shows hundreds of thousands of distinct CDR3 sequences, with over 20% occurring only once. Specimen: peripheral blood. These receptors originate from a woman younger than 30 with stable Graves' hyperthyroidism.

This clonotype was observed a handful of times. The chain joins TRBV12-3 or TRBV12-4 to TRBJ1-5; D gene uncertain. The CDR3 has 17 amino acids. The ends were cut back, 2 bases at V and 5 bases at J, with 19 bases in the middle. The CDR3: CASSLTLTPTYDQPQHF. The CDR3 DNA follows: TGTGCCAGCAGTTTAACCCTCACTCCCACCTACGATCAGCCCCAGCATTTT.

V gene TRBV7-2 combines with J gene TRBJ2-5, with TRBD1 matching 7 bases. Losses at the gene ends were 5 bases for V and 5 bases for J; bases not matched to a gene: 5. Per germline, CDR1 SGHTA and CDR2 FQGNSA. The CDR3 length is 13 residues. This chain's CDR3 is CASSPDRDETQYF. The DNA for the CDR3 is TGTGCCAGCAGCCCCGACAGGGACGAGACCCAGTACTTC.

Only a few counts were recorded for this clonotype. The chain combines TRBV6-2 or TRBV6-3 with TRBJ1-1; unclear D gene. The germline V gene has CDR1 MNHEY and CDR2 SVGEGT. The CDR3 totals 13 residues. V was trimmed by 10 bases and J by 1 base, leaving 13 bases between them. Written as DNA, the CDR3 is TGTGCCACCTCCACATGGACGAACACTGAAGCTTTCTTT. This encodes CATSTWTNTEAFF.

This chain uses TRBV29-1 with TRBJ2-2, with TRBD2 identical over 9 bases. Germline V gene lookup returns CDR1 SQVTM and CDR2 ANQGSEA. Germline trimming cut 2 bases from V and 4 bases from J; bases unmatched to any gene: 5. The CDR3 is 15 residues long. The CDR3 nucleotides read TGCAGCGTTGAAATAGCGGGGGCCATCACCGGGGAGCTGTTTTTT. This sequence encodes CSVEIAGAITGELFF.

In this sample, this clonotype turned up a few times. The chain couples TRBV4-3 to TRBJ2-4, with no clear D. CDR1 is LGHNA, CDR2 YSLEER, per germline. Trimming took off 0 bases at V and 7 bases at J, with 10 bases between the two ends. The CDR3 sequence is 14 residues long. The CDR3 loop reads CASSQDDSLNIQYF. For the CDR3, the DNA is TGCGCCAGCAGCCAAGATGACTCCCTCAACATTCAGTACTTC.

This chain uses TRBV7-9 with TRBJ2-5, with D tentatively TRBD1 (6 bases). V lost 2 bases, J lost 1 base, and 14 bases lay in between. The germline CDR1 and CDR2 sequences are SEHNR and FQNEAQ (reference sequence). CDR3 length equals 16 residues. The CDR3 DNA reads as TGTGCCAGCAGCTTATTACAGGGTGGGGTCCAAGAGACCCAGTACTTC. This gives the protein CASSLLQGGVQETQYF.

This clonotype was found a few times. The V call is TRBV3-1, the J call TRBJ2-3; D call uncertain. Germline CDR1 is LGHDT and CDR2 is YNNKEL (reference sequence). V was pared by 1 base and J by 1 base, with 9 bases between. CDR3 length: 15 residues. The CDR3 reads CASSQGGVGTDTQYF. CDR3 in DNA: TGTGCCAGCAGCCAAGGGGGTGTGGGCACAGATACGCAGTATTTT.

This clonotype was observed at least ten times. The rearrangement links TRBV4-1 to TRBJ2-7, with D hard to call. V was clipped by 1 base and J by 1 base, with 8 bases between them. This CDR3 is built from 14 residues. Germline V gene data show CDR1 as MGHRA and CDR2 as YSYEKL. The CDR3 region is CASSQVQHSYEQYF. The CDR3 DNA is TGCGCCAGCAGCCAAGTACAGCATTCCTACGAGCAGTACTTC.

In this sample, this clonotype turned up many times. The rearrangement links TRBV6-1 to TRBJ2-5; 10 bases agree with TRBD2. Germline CDR1 MNHNS, CDR2 SASEGT. The V gene end was trimmed by 6 bases and the J gene end by 0 bases; junction bases not matched to a gene: 10. CDR3 length: 17 amino acids. CDR3 DNA sequence: TGTGCCAGCAGGGCGAGCGGGGGGGCCTCTCACCAAGAGACCCAGTACTTC. Protein product: CASRASGGASHQETQYF.

This clonotype was seen at least ten times. The chain joins TRBV24-1 to TRBJ2-2; D is possibly TRBD1 (6 bases). The V end was cut by 3 bases, the J end by 2 bases, with 12 bases between. Germline-derived CDR1 and CDR2 are KGHDR and SFDVKD. This CDR3 is built from 16 residues. CDR3 DNA: TGTGCCACCAGTGATCGGGGACAATCAAACACCGGGGAGCTGTTTTTT. This translates into CATSDRGQSNTGELFF.

The rearrangement links TRBV15 to TRBJ2-6, with no clear D. Germline V gives CDR1 LNHNV, CDR2 YYDKDF (reference sequence). V dropped 4 bases and J dropped 0 bases, with 10 bases sitting between them. This CDR3 comprises 16 residues. In DNA, the CDR3 is TGTGCCACCAGCAAAACCGGGCACTCTGGGGCCAACGTCCTGACTTTC. It codes for CATSKTGHSGANVLTF.

Many counts were recorded for this clonotype. J is TRBJ2-5 and V is TRBV12-3 or TRBV12-4, with no clear D. This CDR3 spans 11 amino acids. With 7 bases removed from V and 7 bases from J, the gap between germline ends came to 10 bases. CDR3 amino acids: CASTFGGTQYF. CDR3 DNA sequence: TGTGCCAGCACCTTTGGCGGGACCCAGTACTTC.

This chain uses TRBV6-1 with TRBJ2-7, with TRBD2 matching 9 bases. This CDR3 region has 15 residues. Trimming removed 1 base from V and 2 bases from J; junction bases left unmatched: 3. Germline V gene sequence: CDR1 MNHNS, CDR2 SASEGT. In DNA, the CDR3 is TGTGCCAGCAGTGAAGATAGCGGGGGACCCTACGAGCAGTACTTC. It is translated as CASSEDSGGPYEQYF.

In this sample, this clonotype turned up a few times. A much larger clone sits a single nucleotide away, making a read error possible. The chain employs TRBV5-1 and TRBJ2-7, with 7 nucleotides matching TRBD1. V was clipped by 0 bases and J by 6 bases; unmatched bases: 6. This CDR3 spans 14 amino acids. Germline lookup yields CDR1 SGHRS and CDR2 YFSETQ. CDR3 amino acids: CASSLDYRGGEQYF. CDR3 DNA: TGCGCCAGCAGCTTGGATTACAGGGGCGGCGAGCAGTACTTC.

This clonotype was observed a handful of times. For the CDR3, the DNA is TGCGCCAGCAGCACAGGACTAGCGGAGACCTACGAGCAGTACTTC. Translated, it gives CASSTGLAETYEQYF. The chain is built from TRBV5-1 and TRBJ2-7; 10 nucleotides line up with TRBD2. The CDR3 consists of 15 residues. With V trimmed by 4 bases and J by 2 bases, 6 bases remained unmatched. CDR1 and CDR2 from the germline V gene are SGHRS and YFSETQ. Full variable domain (remainder filled in from reference TRBV5-1 and TRBJ2-7): KAGVTQTPRYLIKTRGQQVTLSCSPISGHRSVSWYQQTPGQGLQFLFEYFSETQRNKGNFPGRFSGRQFSNSRSEMNVSTLELGDSALYLCASSTGLAETYEQYFGPGTRLTVT.

This clonotype was counted ten times or more. V is TRBV7-3 and J is TRBJ2-2; 7 bases map to TRBD1. Germline CDR1 SGHTA, CDR2 FQGTGA. The CDR3 sequence is 14 residues long. Trimming took 5 bases from V and 4 from J; bases not matched to a gene: 4. The CDR3 here is CASSRGTATGELFF. The CDR3 DNA is TGTGCCAGCAGCCGAGGGACAGCCACCGGGGAGCTGTTTTTT.

Regarding this clonotype: At one end, the junction sequence differs from germline, possibly due to a read error. This sequence joins TRBV7-9 and TRBJ2-4; 9 bases line up with TRBD1. This CDR3 is built from 17 residues. Germline V gene lookup returns CDR1 SEHNR and CDR2 FQNEAQ (reference sequence). CDR3 sequence: CASSLWPGQGFENIKYF. The CDR3, as DNA: TGTGCCAGCAGCTTGTGGCCGGGACAGGGTTTTGAGAACATTAAGTACTTC.

The sample holds many counts of this clonotype. V usage is TRBV5-5 and J usage is TRBJ1-2, with D possibly matching TRBD1 (5 bases). The CDR3 has 14 residues. Trimming removed 3 bases at V and 4 bases at J, with 13 bases between. The V gene's germline CDR1 is SGHKS and CDR2 YYEKEE (reference sequence). The CDR3 loop reads CASSSPWGGYGYTF. The CDR3 nucleotides are TGTGCCAGCAGCTCGCCCTGGGGGGGCTATGGCTACACCTTC. Full variable domain (outside the CDR3, taken from reference TRBV5-5 and TRBJ1-2): DAGVTQSPTHLIKTRGQQVTLRCSPISGHKSVSWYQQVLGQGPQFIFQYYEKEERGRGNFPDRFSARQFPNYSSELNVNALLLGDSALYLCASSSPWGGYGYTFGSGTRLTVV.

This clonotype was seen many times. The V and J genes are TRBV9 and TRBJ1-6, with D hard to call. The CDR3 spans 16 residues. The germline V gene has CDR1 SGDLS and CDR2 YYNGEE. Trimming took off 3 bases at V and 0 bases at J, with 10 bases between the two ends. The CDR3 is CASSARLSSYNSPLHF. The CDR3, as DNA: TGTGCCAGCAGCGCCCGATTGAGCTCCTATAATTCACCCCTCCACTTT. Full variable domain (remainder filled in from reference TRBV9 and TRBJ1-6): DSGVTQTPKHLITATGQRVTLRCSPRSGDLSVYWYQQSLDQGLQFLIQYYNGEERAKGNILERFSAQQFPDLHSELNLSSLELGDSALYFCASSARLSSYNSPLHFGNGTRLTVT.

The rearrangement links TRBV30 to TRBJ2-7, with D possibly TRBD2 on 5 matching bases. Germline V gene sequence: CDR1 GTSNPN, CDR2 SVGIG (reference sequence). The CDR3 is made up of 14 amino acids. The V end was cut by 4 bases, the J end by 1 base, with 14 bases between. In DNA, the CDR3 is TGTGCCTGGATCGGGGTAGGTAGGTCCTACGAGCAGTACTTC. Translating it yields CAWIGVGRSYEQYF.

The rearrangement uses TRBV20-1 and TRBJ1-2; a weak D match, TRBD1 (5 bases). V lost 1 base and J lost 5, with 29 bases in between. Germline values: CDR1 DFQATT, CDR2 SNEGSKA (reference sequence). CDR3 length equals 19 residues. The CDR3 is CSARAGGGGRRAGYYGYTF. The DNA of the CDR3 is TGCAGTGCTAGAGCCGGAGGAGGAGGGAGGAGAGCAGGGTATTATGGCTACACCTTC.

The table lists this clonotype with many counts. This rearrangement joins TRBV6-5 to TRBJ2-7, with D tentatively TRBD2 (5 bases). This CDR3 has 13 residues. CDR1 MNHEY and CDR2 SVGAGI come from the germline V gene. Trimming stripped 5 bases from V and 0 bases from J, with 8 bases between. CDR3 in DNA: TGTGCCAGCAGTACTAGGCACTCCTACGAGCAGTACTTC. As protein: CASSTRHSYEQYF.

Ten or more counts support this clonotype. The chain recombines TRBV7-9 with TRBJ2-7, with 8 bases aligning to TRBD1. CDR1 is SEHNR and CDR2 is FQNEAQ in the germline V gene (reference sequence). This CDR3 is built from 13 residues. The V gene end was trimmed by 4 bases and the J gene end by 8 bases; junction bases not matched to a gene: 7. CDR3 sequence (DNA): TGTGCCAGCAGCTCCCAGGGGGCTACCAAGCAGTACTTC. Amino acids: CASSSQGATKQYF. Based on the CDR3 plus reference TRBV7-9 and TRBJ2-7, the full variable domain is DTGVSQNPRHKITKRGQNVTFRCDPISEHNRLYWYRQTLGQGPEFLTYFQNEAQLEKSRLLSDRFSAERPKGSFSTLEIQRTEQGDSAMYLCASSSQGATKQYFGPGTRLTVT.

The rearrangement uses TRBV5-1 and TRBJ2-7; TRBD1 matches 11 bases. Germline assignment: CDR1 SGHRS and CDR2 YFSETQ. CDR3 length equals 14 residues. The V segment lost 3 bases and the J segment 6 bases; nucleotides outside the gene matches: 5. This CDR3 reads CASSYGQGASEQYF. In nucleotides, the CDR3 is TGCGCCAGCAGCTATGGACAGGGGGCTTCCGAGCAGTACTTC.

The table lists this clonotype with many counts. J is TRBJ2-5 and V is TRBV27; D might be TRBD2 (6 bases). The CDR3 sequence is 16 residues long. Trimming took off 0 bases at V and 5 bases at J, with 16 bases between the two ends. Germline V gives CDR1 MNHEY, CDR2 SMNVEV (reference sequence). The CDR3 reads CASSLSNRERMETQYF. The CDR3, as DNA: TGTGCCAGCAGTTTATCGAATCGGGAGCGGATGGAGACCCAGTACTTC.